The rows below give T cell receptor beta chains drawn from one sample of a study of T cells after yellow fever vaccination. One entry per CDR3 protein results from TCRdb running MiXCR on the 5' RACE reads. The sample has around 46,000 distinct CDR3 sequences, 6.8% seen once. The sequenced sample was CD8+ T cells not binding an NS4B(214-222) dextramer, sorted from PBMCs, obtained 45 days after the yellow fever booster vaccination. The receptors were gathered from a man younger than 45 who received the YFV17D yellow fever vaccine. CDR3s leave out the opening cysteine and the closing phenylalanine or tryptophan. The order of the fields is V gene, J gene, CDR3 protein.

v_call: TRBV27; j_call: TRBJ2-7; cdr3_aa: ASSPAPHPITYEQY
v_call: TRBV20-1; j_call: TRBJ1-5; cdr3_aa: SASPAGLGQPQH
v_call: TRBV24-1; j_call: TRBJ1-1; cdr3_aa: ATSSGRRGTEAF
v_call: TRBV4-2; j_call: TRBJ2-7; cdr3_aa: ASSQRAGADLEQY
v_call: TRBV11-2; j_call: TRBJ2-1; cdr3_aa: ASSLAGGQF
v_call: TRBV5-1; j_call: TRBJ2-1; cdr3_aa: ASSLASGSDEQF
v_call: TRBV4-2; j_call: TRBJ1-1; cdr3_aa: ASSQGTGPNTEAF
v_call: TRBV4-1; j_call: TRBJ2-3; cdr3_aa: ASSQDLSQY
v_call: TRBV5-1; j_call: TRBJ1-2; cdr3_aa: ASSLEGNGYT
v_call: TRBV19; j_call: TRBJ1-5; cdr3_aa: ASSIIVSSRENQPQH